These 17 T cell receptor beta chains were sequenced from one sample in a study of regulatory T cells in long-lasting Graves disease. According to the study, TCR beta libraries were built with iRepertoire HTBI primers and CDR3-region Arm-PCR. In TCRdb, the multiplex PCR reads were re-called with MiXCR into one record per CDR3 protein. Here the sample spans approximately 470,000 distinct CDR3 sequences, 15% to 20% being singletons. Stated time point: newly diagnosed GD, antithyroid drugs for less than 3 months. Making the TCR library involved RNA that had been extracted from PBMCs. The sample was also linked to a second study, of T cells in Graves' hyperthyroidism and ophthalmopathy.

Sample: peripheral blood mononuclear cells (PBMCs), taken at new diagnosis, from a patient treated with antithyroid drugs. The receptors stem from a man in his forties with Graves disease.

In its sample, this clonotype was seen many times. This chain connects TRBV27 to TRBJ2-7, with 8 bases fitting TRBD1. Trimming removed 2 bases from V and 5 bases from J; junction bases left unmatched: 8. The CDR3 loop spans 15 amino acids. From germline, CDR1 is MNHEY and CDR2 SMNVEV (reference sequence). CDR3 bases: TGTGCCAGCAGTTTAGCAGGGGGCTTATTCGACGAGCAGTACTTC. It translates to CASSLAGGLFDEQYF.

This clonotype was observed at least ten times. V gene TRBV5-5 combines with J gene TRBJ1-2, with D uncertain. CDR1 and CDR2 (germline): SGHKS, YYEKEE (reference sequence). Between the trimmed V and J ends, which lost 2 bases and 8 bases, there was a span of 10 bases. CDR3 length: 12 amino acids. This CDR3 reads CASSFPTGGYTF. As DNA, the CDR3 is TGTGCCAGCAGCTTTCCTACGGGGGGCTACACCTTC.

This clonotype was counted at least ten times. The chain recombines TRBV28 with TRBJ1-2, with 9 bases lining up with TRBD1. Per germline, CDR1 MDHEN and CDR2 SYDVKM. V dropped 2 bases and J dropped 3; count of bases not matched to a gene: 7. This CDR3 spans 16 amino acids. CDR3 bases: TGTGCCAGCAGTTTAGACCACAGGGGGCATTACTATGGCTACACCTTC. Translating gives CASSLDHRGHYYGYTF.

This clonotype was detected many times. This chain connects TRBV12-3 or TRBV12-4 to TRBJ2-7, with 8 nucleotides matching TRBD1. Germline trimming cut 10 bases from V and 3 bases from J; bases unmatched to any gene: 2. The CDR3 contains 11 residues. Here the CDR3 DNA reads TGTGCCACCGGACAGGGCTACGAGCAGTACTTC. Protein: CATGQGYEQYF.

This clonotype was counted many times. The V gene is TRBV6-2 or TRBV6-3, the J gene TRBJ2-7; no firm D call. This CDR3 is built from 13 residues. Trimming pared 7 bases from V and 7 bases from J, leaving 17 bases between. Germline values: CDR1 MNHEY, CDR2 SVGEGT. CDR3 DNA: TGTGCCAGCACCCACTCGAGGTCCTGGGAGCAGTACTTC. It encodes CASTHSRSWEQYF.

At least ten counts were recorded for this clonotype. The genes are TRBV5-1 and TRBJ2-1, with TRBD1 matching 9 bases. This CDR3 has 18 residues. Trimming removed 0 bases from V and 4 bases from J; junction bases left unmatched: 11. Germline loops: CDR1 SGHRS, CDR2 YFSETQ. This CDR3 reads CASSLASSQGARYNEQFF. In DNA form, the CDR3 reads TGCGCCAGCAGCTTGGCATCTTCACAGGGGGCTCGGTACAATGAGCAGTTCTTC.

This clonotype was detected many times. The chain uses TRBV28 and TRBJ2-7; no clear D gene. CDR3 size: 16 residues. Germline-derived CDR1 and CDR2 are MDHEN and SYDVKM. V was clipped by 4 bases and J by 0 bases, with 16 bases between them. CDR3 sequence reads: CASSSYSAPSSYEQYF. The CDR3 bases are TGTGCCAGCAGTTCATACTCGGCCCCGAGCTCCTACGAGCAGTACTTC.

This clonotype appeared many times. The J gene is TRBJ1-1, the V gene TRBV30, with TRBD1 as a possible D gene (5 bases). Per the germline V gene, CDR1 is GTSNPN and CDR2 is SVGIG (reference sequence). This CDR3 contains 13 residues. Trimming removed 3 bases from V and 4 bases from J, with 12 bases in between. CDR3: CAWRRGPSTEAFF. CDR3 nucleotides: TGTGCCTGGAGAAGGGGTCCCTCCACTGAAGCTTTCTTT. The whole variable domain, filled in from reference TRBV30 and TRBJ1-1, reads SQTIHQWPATLVQPVGSPLSLECTVEGTSNPNLYWYRQAAGRGLQLLFYSVGIGQISSEVPQNLSASRPQDRQFILSSKKLLLSDSGFYLCAWRRGPSTEAFFGQGTRLTVV.

At least ten counts were recorded for this clonotype. The chain links TRBV28 to TRBJ2-6, with D hard to call. Trimming took 2 bases from V and 0 from J, leaving 5 bases between them. The germline V gene encodes CDR1 MDHEN and CDR2 SYDVKM. The CDR3 extends over 15 amino acids. The chain's CDR3 is CASSLLPSGANVLTF. The CDR3 DNA sequence: TGTGCCAGCAGTTTACTCCCCTCTGGGGCCAACGTCCTGACTTTC.

This clonotype appeared many times. This chain links TRBV18 with TRBJ2-7; no clear D gene. Trimming took off 3 bases at V and 2 bases at J, with 8 bases between the two ends. The CDR3 sequence is 13 residues long. Germline V gene data show CDR1 as KGHSH and CDR2 as LQKENI. The CDR3 nucleotides are TGTGCCAGCTCACCTCGGACGGCCTACGAGCAGTACTTC. This encodes CASSPRTAYEQYF.

The V call is TRBV15, the J call TRBJ2-2; no clear D gene. CDR1 and CDR2 (germline): LNHNV, YYDKDF (reference sequence). V dropped 5 bases and J dropped 7 bases, with 8 bases sitting between them. This CDR3 has 12 residues. CDR3 coding DNA: TGTGCCACCAGCCTAATGGGCGGGGAGCTGTTTTTT. Translating gives CATSLMGGELFF.

This clonotype was counted a few times. The chain couples TRBV9 to TRBJ2-6; no reliable D call. V lost 0 bases to trimming and J lost 0 bases, with 4 bases between them. CDR3 length: 15 amino acids. CDR1 SGDLS and CDR2 YYNGEE come from the germline V gene. CDR3 sequence (DNA): TGTGCCAGCAGCGTAGGAAGCTCTGGGGCCAACGTCCTGACTTTC. This codes for CASSVGSSGANVLTF. The complete variable domain, with remaining parts taken from reference TRBV9 and TRBJ2-6, reads DSGVTQTPKHLITATGQRVTLRCSPRSGDLSVYWYQQSLDQGLQFLIQYYNGEERAKGNILERFSAQQFPDLHSELNLSSLELGDSALYFCASSVGSSGANVLTFGAGSRLTVL.

This clonotype has ten or more counts. The chain is built from TRBV28 and TRBJ2-7; D possibly corresponds to TRBD2 (6 bases). Per germline, CDR1 MDHEN and CDR2 SYDVKM. The CDR3 is 14 residues long. V lost 2 bases and J lost 7, with 15 bases in between. The CDR3 is CASSLAGTTREQYF. CDR3 coding DNA: TGTGCCAGCAGTTTAGCGGGGACCACGAGGGAGCAGTACTTC.

The chain employs TRBV24-1 and TRBJ2-5; D perhaps matches TRBD1 (6 bases). The length of the CDR3 is 15 residues. V was cut by 4 bases and J by 0 bases, with 11 bases left in between. CDR1 and CDR2 from the germline V gene are KGHDR and SFDVKD. CDR3 amino acids: CATSDRGLYQETQYF. CDR3 sequence (DNA): TGTGCCACCAGTGACAGGGGTTTGTACCAAGAGACCCAGTACTTC.

This clonotype was detected ten times or more. The V call is TRBV2, the J call TRBJ2-3; weak D call: TRBD2 (6 bases). V dropped 3 bases and J dropped 7 bases, with 14 bases sitting between them. The CDR3 contains 14 residues. Germline CDR1 is SNHLY and CDR2 is FYNNEI. The CDR3 nucleotides are TGTGCCAGCAGTGATGGGCTAGCGACCAATACGCAGTATTTT. The encoded protein is CASSDGLATNTQYF.

The chain employs TRBV20-1 and TRBJ2-7; D is unclear. The germline gives CDR1 DFQATT, CDR2 SNEGSKA (reference sequence). This CDR3 comprises 14 residues. The V and J ends lost 0 bases and 4 bases respectively, with 13 bases between them. CDR3 nucleotides: TGCAGTGCTAGAGATAATGGCGGAAATTACGAGCAGTACTTC. Translated: CSARDNGGNYEQYF.

In this sample, this clonotype turned up a few times. This chain joins TRBV19 and TRBJ2-7; D may match TRBD1 or TRBD2 (5 bases each). V was pared by 8 bases and J by 4 bases, with 18 bases between. The length of the CDR3 is 14 residues. The germline gives CDR1 LNHDA, CDR2 SQIVND (reference sequence). The CDR3 loop reads CASGGSMGSYEQYF. DNA for the CDR3: TGTGCCAGTGGGGGAAGTATGGGGAGTTACGAGCAGTACTTC.